The entry that follows covers one T cell receptor beta chain sequence. The data originate from a study of T cell changes during pregnancy in multiple sclerosis. Sequencing was performed with immunoSEQ multiplex PCR; in TCRdb, only in-frame clones are kept and a portion is missing. Here the sample spans 80,000 or so clones, roughly 94% being singletons. Trimming pared 0 bases from V and 3 bases from J, leaving 12 bases between. This CDR3 spans 16 amino acids. Germline V gives CDR1 MGHRA, CDR2 YSYEKL. The source of this sequence is a female donor with multiple sclerosis, enrolled in a pregnancy study. The sample in question was peripheral blood, obtained before pregnancy. J is TRBJ1-5 and V is TRBV4-1, with D hard to call. DNA of the CDR3: TGCGCCAGCAGCCAAGAGATACGGGGAACCAATCAGCCCCAGCATTTT. It encodes CASSQEIRGTNQPQHF.